The clone carrying this TCR beta chain was detected a few times. This sample was included in a study of blood T cell repertoires in COVID-19. Across the study: Samples representing acute and convalescent COVID-19 were sourced from the United States, Italy and Spain. PBMCs, B-cell-depleted T cells, or T cells were the source of the cDNA or gDNA that made up the material.

The ends lost 2 bases at V and 5 bases at J; junction bases unmatched: 4. There are 16 residues in the CDR3. CDR1 KGHSH and CDR2 LQKENI come from the germline V gene. In the original processing: It was from reference gene primer amplification that nucleated cell counts were estimated. Here immunoSEQ multiplex PCR was the method, and the copy in TCRdb shows in-frame clones only, minus some. Clonal size and the V and J genes are those of that table, whereas D and trimming came from the DNA. The sample contains 150,000 or so clones, approximately 86% of which appear only once. The chain links TRBV18 to TRBJ1-6; TRBD1 agrees at 9 bases. The TCR sequence derives from a woman in her 50s with acute or convalescent COVID-19. Sequenced input: peripheral blood. CDR3 nucleotide sequence: TGTGCCAGCTCACCAGGGACAGGGTGGGATAATTCACCCCTCCACTTT. Amino acid sequence: CASSPGTGWDNSPLHF.